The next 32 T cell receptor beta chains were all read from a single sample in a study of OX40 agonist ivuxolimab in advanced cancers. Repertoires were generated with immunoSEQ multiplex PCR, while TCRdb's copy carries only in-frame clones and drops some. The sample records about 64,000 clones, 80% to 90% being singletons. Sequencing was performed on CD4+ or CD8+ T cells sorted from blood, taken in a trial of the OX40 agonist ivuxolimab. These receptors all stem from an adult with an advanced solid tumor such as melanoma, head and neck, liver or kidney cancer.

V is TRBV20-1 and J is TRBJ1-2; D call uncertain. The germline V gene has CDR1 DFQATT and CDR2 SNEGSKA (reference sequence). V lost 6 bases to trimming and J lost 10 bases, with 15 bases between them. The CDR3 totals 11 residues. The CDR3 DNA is TGCAGTGCGCCGAGGGATTGGGACTACACCTTC. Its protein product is CSAPRDWDYTF.

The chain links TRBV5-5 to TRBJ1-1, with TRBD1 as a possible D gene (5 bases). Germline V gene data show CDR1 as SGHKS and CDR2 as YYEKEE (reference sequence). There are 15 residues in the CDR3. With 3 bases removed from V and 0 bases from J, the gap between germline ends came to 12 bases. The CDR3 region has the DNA TGTGCCAGCAGCTGGGGCGTGGGATTGAACACTGAAGCTTTCTTT. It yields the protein CASSWGVGLNTEAFF.

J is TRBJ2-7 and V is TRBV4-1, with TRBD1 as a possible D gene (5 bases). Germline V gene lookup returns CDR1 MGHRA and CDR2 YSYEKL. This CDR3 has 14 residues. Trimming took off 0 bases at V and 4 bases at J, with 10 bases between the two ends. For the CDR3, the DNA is TGCGCCAGCAGCCAAGATGCGGACACTTACGAGCAGTACTTC. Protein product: CASSQDADTYEQYF.

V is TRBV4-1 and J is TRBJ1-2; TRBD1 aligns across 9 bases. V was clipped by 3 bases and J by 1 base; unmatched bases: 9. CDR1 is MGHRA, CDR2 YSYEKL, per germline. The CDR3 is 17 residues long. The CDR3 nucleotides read TGCGCCAGCAGCCAGTCGGACAGGGGAAGTATTAACTATGGCTACACCTTC. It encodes CASSQSDRGSINYGYTF.

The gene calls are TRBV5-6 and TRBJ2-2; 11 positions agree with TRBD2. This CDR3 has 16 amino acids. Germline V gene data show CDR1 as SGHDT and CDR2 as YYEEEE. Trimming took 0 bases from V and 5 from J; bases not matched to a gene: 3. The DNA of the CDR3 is TGTGCCAGCAGCTTGGCGCTAGCGGGAGGAACCGGGGAGCTGTTTTTT. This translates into CASSLALAGGTGELFF.

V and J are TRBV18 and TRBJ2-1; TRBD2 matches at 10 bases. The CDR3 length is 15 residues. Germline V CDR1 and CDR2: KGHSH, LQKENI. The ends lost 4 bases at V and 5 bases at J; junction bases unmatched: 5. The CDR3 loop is CASSLEREGNNEQFF. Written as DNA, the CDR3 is TGTGCCAGCTCACTCGAGCGGGAGGGTAACAATGAGCAGTTCTTC.

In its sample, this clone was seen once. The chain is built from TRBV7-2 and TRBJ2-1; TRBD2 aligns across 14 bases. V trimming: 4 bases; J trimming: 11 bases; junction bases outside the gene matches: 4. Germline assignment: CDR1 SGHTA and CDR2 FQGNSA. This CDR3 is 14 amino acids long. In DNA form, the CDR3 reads TGTGCCAGCAGCTCCGGGACTAGCGGGGGTCAGCAGTTCTTC. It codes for CASSSGTSGGQQFF.

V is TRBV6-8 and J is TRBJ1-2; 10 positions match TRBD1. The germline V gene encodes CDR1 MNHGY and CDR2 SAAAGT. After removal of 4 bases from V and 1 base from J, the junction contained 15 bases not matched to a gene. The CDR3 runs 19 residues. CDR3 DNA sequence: TGTGCCAGCAGTTTTCTAAACCGGGACAGGGGACCTATTAACTATGGCTACACCTTC. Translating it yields CASSFLNRDRGPINYGYTF.

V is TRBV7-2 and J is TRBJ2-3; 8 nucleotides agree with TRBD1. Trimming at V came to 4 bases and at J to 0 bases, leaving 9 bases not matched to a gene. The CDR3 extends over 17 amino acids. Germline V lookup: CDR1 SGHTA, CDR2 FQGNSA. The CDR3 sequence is CASSSSGTGYSTDTQYF. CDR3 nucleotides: TGTGCCAGCAGCTCCTCCGGGACAGGTTATAGCACAGATACGCAGTATTTT.

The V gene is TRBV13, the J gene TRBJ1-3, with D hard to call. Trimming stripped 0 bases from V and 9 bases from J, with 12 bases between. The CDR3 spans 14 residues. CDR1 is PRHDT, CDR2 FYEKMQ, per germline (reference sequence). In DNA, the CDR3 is TGTGCCAGCAGCTTAGGCAAGACCGGCAGCACCATATATTTT. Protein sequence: CASSLGKTGSTIYF.

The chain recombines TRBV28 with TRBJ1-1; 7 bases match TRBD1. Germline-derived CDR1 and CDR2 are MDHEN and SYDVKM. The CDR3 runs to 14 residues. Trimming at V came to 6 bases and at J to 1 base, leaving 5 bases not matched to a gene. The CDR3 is CASSPGQENTEAFF. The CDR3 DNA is TGTGCCAGCAGCCCCGGACAGGAGAACACTGAAGCTTTCTTT.

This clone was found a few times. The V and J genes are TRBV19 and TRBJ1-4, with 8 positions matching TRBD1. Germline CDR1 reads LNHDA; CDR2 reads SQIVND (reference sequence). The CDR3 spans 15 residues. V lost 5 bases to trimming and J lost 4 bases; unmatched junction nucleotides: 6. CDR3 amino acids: CASSGQGLHNEKLFF. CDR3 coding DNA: TGTGCCAGTAGTGGACAGGGACTCCATAATGAAAAACTGTTTTTT.

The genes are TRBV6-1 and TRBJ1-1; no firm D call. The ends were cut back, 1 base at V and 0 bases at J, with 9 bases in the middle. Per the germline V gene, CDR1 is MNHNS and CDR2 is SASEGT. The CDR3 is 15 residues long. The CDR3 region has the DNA TGTGCCAGCAGTGAAGAACCAGCCTTGAACACTGAAGCTTTCTTT. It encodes CASSEEPALNTEAFF.

CDR3 in amino acids: CATSTLRGGGYNEQFF. Written as DNA, the CDR3 is TGTGCCACCAGCACCCTTAGAGGGGGGGGTTACAATGAGCAGTTCTTC. V is TRBV15 and J is TRBJ2-1; D might be TRBD2 (7 bases). V lost 4 bases and J 4 bases, leaving 17 bases between the germline ends. The CDR3 runs 16 residues. Germline CDR1 reads LNHNV; CDR2 reads YYDKDF (reference sequence).

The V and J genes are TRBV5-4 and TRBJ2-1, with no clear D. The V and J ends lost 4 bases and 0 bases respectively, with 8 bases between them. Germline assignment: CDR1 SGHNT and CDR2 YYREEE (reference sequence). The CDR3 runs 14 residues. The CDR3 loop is CASSPQSSYNEQFF. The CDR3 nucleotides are TGTGCCAGCAGCCCCCAGAGCTCCTACAATGAGCAGTTCTTC.

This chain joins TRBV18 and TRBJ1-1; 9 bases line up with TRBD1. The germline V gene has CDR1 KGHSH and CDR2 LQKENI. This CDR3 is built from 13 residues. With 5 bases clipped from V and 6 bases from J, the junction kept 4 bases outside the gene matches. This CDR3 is CASSSGTGSEAFF. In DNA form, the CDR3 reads TGTGCCAGCTCATCCGGGACAGGGTCTGAAGCTTTCTTT.

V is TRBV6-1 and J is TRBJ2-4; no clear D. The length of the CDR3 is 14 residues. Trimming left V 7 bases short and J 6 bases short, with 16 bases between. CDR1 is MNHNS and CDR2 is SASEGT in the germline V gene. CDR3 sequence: CASTQPPKGNIQYF. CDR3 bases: TGTGCCAGCACACAGCCCCCAAAGGGAAACATTCAGTACTTC.

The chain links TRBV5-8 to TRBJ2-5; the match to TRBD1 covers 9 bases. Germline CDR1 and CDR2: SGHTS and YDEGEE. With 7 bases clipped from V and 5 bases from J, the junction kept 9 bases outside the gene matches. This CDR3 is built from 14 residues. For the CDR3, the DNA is TGTGCCAGCGGTAAACAGGGGGCTTTGGAGACCCAGTACTTC. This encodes CASGKQGALETQYF.

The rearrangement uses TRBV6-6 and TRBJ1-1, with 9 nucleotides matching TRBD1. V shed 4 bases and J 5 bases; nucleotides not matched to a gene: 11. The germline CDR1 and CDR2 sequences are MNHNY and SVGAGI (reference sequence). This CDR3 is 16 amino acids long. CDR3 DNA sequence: TGTGCCAGCAGTTGGGATCCCGGGACAGGGAGGACTGAAGCTTTCTTT. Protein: CASSWDPGTGRTEAFF.

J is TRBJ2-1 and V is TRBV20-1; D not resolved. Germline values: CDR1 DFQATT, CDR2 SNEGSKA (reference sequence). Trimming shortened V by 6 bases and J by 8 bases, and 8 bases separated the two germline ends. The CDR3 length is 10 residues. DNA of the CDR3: TGCAGTGCCCTGATATATGAGCAGTTCTTC. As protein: CSALIYEQFF.

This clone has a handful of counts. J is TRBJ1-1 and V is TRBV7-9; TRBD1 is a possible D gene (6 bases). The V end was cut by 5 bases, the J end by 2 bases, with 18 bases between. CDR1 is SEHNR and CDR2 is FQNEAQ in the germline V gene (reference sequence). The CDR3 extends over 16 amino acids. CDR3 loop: CASSPLSGGQNTEAFF. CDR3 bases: TGTGCCAGCAGCCCACTTTCCGGGGGCCAAAACACTGAAGCTTTCTTT.

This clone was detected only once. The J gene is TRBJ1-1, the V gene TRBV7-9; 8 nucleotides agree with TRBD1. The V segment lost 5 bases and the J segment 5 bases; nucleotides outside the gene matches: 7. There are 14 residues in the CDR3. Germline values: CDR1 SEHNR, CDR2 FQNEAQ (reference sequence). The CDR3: CASSATGARTEAFF. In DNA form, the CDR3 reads TGTGCCAGCAGCGCGACAGGGGCAAGAACTGAAGCTTTCTTT. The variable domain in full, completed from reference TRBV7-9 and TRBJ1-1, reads DTGVSQNPRHKITKRGQNVTFRCDPISEHNRLYWYRQTLGQGPEFLTYFQNEAQLEKSRLLSDRFSAERPKGSFSTLEIQRTEQGDSAMYLCASSATGARTEAFFGQGTRLTVV.

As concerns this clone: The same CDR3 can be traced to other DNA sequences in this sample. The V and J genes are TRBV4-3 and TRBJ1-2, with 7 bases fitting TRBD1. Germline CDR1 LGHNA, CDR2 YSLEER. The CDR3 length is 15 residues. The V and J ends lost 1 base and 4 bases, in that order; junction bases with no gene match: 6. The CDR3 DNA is TGCGCCAGCAGCCAAGGGCAGGGGGGCTTCTATGGCTACACCTTC. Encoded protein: CASSQGQGGFYGYTF.

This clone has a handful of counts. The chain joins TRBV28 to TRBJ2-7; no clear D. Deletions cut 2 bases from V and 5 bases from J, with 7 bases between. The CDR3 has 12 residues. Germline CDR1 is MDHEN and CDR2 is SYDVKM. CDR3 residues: CASSLSGDEQYF. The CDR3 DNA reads TGTGCCAGCAGTTTAAGTGGGGACGAGCAGTACTTC. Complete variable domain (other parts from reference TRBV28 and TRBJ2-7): DVKVTQSSRYLVKRTGEKVFLECVQDMDHENMFWYRQDPGLGLRLIYFSYDVKMKEKGDIPEGYSVSREKKERFSLILESASTNQTSMYLCASSLSGDEQYFGPGTRLTVT.

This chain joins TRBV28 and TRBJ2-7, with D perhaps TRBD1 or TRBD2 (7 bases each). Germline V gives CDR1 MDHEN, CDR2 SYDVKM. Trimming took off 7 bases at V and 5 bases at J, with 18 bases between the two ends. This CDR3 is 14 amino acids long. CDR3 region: CASTQGGAHNEQYF. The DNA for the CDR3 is TGTGCCAGCACCCAGGGGGGGGCGCACAACGAGCAGTACTTC.

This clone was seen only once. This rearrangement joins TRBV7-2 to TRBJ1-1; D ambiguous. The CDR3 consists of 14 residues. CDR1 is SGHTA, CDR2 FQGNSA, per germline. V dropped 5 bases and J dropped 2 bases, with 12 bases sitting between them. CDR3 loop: CASSPPDLNTEAFF. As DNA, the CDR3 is TGTGCCAGCAGCCCACCGGACCTAAACACTGAAGCTTTCTTT.

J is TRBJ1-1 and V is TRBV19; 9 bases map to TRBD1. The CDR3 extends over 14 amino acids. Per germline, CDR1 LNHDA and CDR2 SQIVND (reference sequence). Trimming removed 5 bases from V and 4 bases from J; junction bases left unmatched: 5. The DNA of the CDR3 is TGTGCCAGTAGTCTCGGGACAGGGCCCACTGAAGCTTTCTTT. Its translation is CASSLGTGPTEAFF.

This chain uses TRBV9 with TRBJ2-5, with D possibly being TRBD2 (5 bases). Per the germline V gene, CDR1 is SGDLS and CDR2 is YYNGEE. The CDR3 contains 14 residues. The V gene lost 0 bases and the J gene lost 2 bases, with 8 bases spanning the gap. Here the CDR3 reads CASSVEAAQETQYF. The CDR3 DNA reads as TGTGCCAGCAGCGTAGAAGCGGCACAAGAGACCCAGTACTTC.

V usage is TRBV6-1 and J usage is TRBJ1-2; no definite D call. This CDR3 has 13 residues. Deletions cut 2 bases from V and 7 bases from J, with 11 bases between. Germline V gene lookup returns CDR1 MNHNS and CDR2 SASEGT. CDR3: CASSEQLSSGYTF. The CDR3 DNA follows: TGTGCCAGCAGTGAACAGTTATCGTCTGGCTACACCTTC.

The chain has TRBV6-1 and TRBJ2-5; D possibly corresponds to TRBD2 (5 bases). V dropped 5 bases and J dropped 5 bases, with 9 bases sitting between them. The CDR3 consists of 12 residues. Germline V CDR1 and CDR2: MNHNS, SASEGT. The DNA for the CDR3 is TGTGCCAGCAGTTTATCGGGGGAGACCCAGTACTTC. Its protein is CASSLSGETQYF.

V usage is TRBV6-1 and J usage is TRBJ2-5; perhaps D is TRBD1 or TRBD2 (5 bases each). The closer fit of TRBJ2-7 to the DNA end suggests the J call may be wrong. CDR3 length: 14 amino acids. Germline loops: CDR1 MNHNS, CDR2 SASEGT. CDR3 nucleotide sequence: TGTGCCAGCAGTGCCCGGGACGAAACTTACGAGCAGTACTTC. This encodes CASSARDETYEQYF.

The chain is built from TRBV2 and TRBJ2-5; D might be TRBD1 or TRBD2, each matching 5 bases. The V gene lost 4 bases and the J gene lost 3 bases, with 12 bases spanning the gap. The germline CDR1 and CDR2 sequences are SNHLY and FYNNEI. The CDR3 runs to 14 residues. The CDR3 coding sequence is TGTGCCAGCAGTGTCCCGGGGACCAAAGAGACCCAGTACTTC. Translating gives CASSVPGTKETQYF.